A single sample gave rise to the 31 T cell receptor beta chains below, sequenced in a study of T-cell reconstitution after alpha-beta-depleted transplantation in children. TCRbeta library construction was performed incorporating unique molecular identifiers. A single record per CDR3 protein comes from TCRdb applying MiXCR to the PCR reads. The sample records about 310,000 distinct CDR3 sequences, approximately 23% being singletons. Sequenced material: PBMCs, mostly from graft donor cells, taken 180 days after TCRalphabeta/CD19-depleted stem cell transplant. The receptors derive from a male patient between 5 and 17 years old who had a stem cell transplant for acute lymphoblastic leukemia, so the T cells may come from the graft donor.

This clonotype was recorded a few times. This chain joins TRBV7-3 and TRBJ2-1; D may be TRBD2 (5 bases). The CDR3 spans 15 residues. Germline CDR1 SGHTA, CDR2 FQGTGA. The germline V and J ends were trimmed by 4 bases and 5 bases, with 15 bases remaining between them. The CDR3 loop is CASSSKTAGHNEQFF. CDR3 nucleotides: TGTGCCAGCAGCTCAAAAACCGCGGGTCACAATGAGCAGTTCTTC.

The V call is TRBV11-2, the J call TRBJ2-6, with D unclear. The V and J ends lost 2 bases and 2 bases respectively, with 13 bases between them. Germline CDR1 and CDR2: SGHAT and FQNNGV. This CDR3 has 17 amino acids. The CDR3 loop is CASSLFSTLAGANVLTF. The CDR3 nucleotides are TGTGCCAGCAGCTTATTCTCGACCCTCGCTGGGGCCAACGTCCTGACTTTC.

There are many counts of this clonotype. CDR3: CASSPSPRGHFTDTQYF. The CDR3, as DNA: TGTGCCAGCAGCCCTAGCCCGCGGGGTCACTTCACAGATACGCAGTATTTT. The chain uses TRBV7-9 and TRBJ2-3, with D tentatively TRBD2 (6 bases). Trimming shortened V by 5 bases and J by 2 bases, and 20 bases separated the two germline ends. Germline values: CDR1 SEHNR, CDR2 FQNEAQ (reference sequence). The CDR3 extends over 17 amino acids. Supplemented by reference TRBV7-9 and TRBJ2-3, the full variable domain reads DTGVSQNPRHKITKRGQNVTFRCDPISEHNRLYWYRQTLGQGPEFLTYFQNEAQLEKSRLLSDRFSAERPKGSFSTLEIQRTEQGDSAMYLCASSPSPRGHFTDTQYFGPGTRLTVL.

In this sample, this clonotype turned up a few times. The V gene is TRBV29-1, the J gene TRBJ2-7; D gene uncertain. The CDR3 totals 13 residues. Trimming removed 4 bases from V and 1 base from J, with 11 bases in between. The germline V gene encodes CDR1 SQVTM and CDR2 ANQGSEA. Here the CDR3 reads CSVVERLSYEQYF. The DNA for the CDR3 is TGCAGCGTTGTGGAAAGGTTGTCCTACGAGCAGTACTTC.

The genes are TRBV24-1 and TRBJ2-6; 9 positions agree with TRBD1. Trimming removed 4 bases from V and 4 bases from J; junction bases left unmatched: 7. Germline CDR1 is KGHDR and CDR2 is SFDVKD. This CDR3 region has 17 residues. CDR3 sequence reads: CATSDPQGASGANVLTF. The CDR3 DNA reads TGTGCCACCAGTGACCCACAGGGGGCCTCGGGGGCCAACGTCCTGACTTTC.

This clonotype showed up just a few times. This chain joins TRBV20-1 and TRBJ2-2; D possibly matches TRBD1 or TRBD2 (5 bases each). Trimming stripped 3 bases from V and 0 bases from J, with 11 bases between. Germline CDR1 reads DFQATT; CDR2 reads SNEGSKA (reference sequence). This CDR3 comprises 15 residues. CDR3 sequence (DNA): TGCAGTGCTAGGTCCCTGGGGGCGAACACCGGGGAGCTGTTTTTT. This translates into CSARSLGANTGELFF.

The genes are TRBV20-1 and TRBJ2-2, with 12 bases matching TRBD1. Germline lookup yields CDR1 DFQATT and CDR2 SNEGSKA (reference sequence). V shed 3 bases, J shed 7 bases, and the junction held 12 bases outside the gene matches. The CDR3 sequence is 17 residues long. CDR3 amino acids: CSASDSPGQGAVGELFF. The DNA of the CDR3 is TGCAGTGCTAGTGATTCCCCGGGACAGGGGGCTGTCGGGGAGCTGTTTTTT.

Only a few counts were recorded for this clonotype. The rearrangement joins TRBV28 to TRBJ2-3, with 8 bases lining up with TRBD1. The CDR3 runs to 14 residues. Germline lookup yields CDR1 MDHEN and CDR2 SYDVKM. V shed 11 bases, J shed 2 bases, and the junction held 9 bases outside the gene matches. In DNA form, the CDR3 reads TGTGCCCGAGCCCCGGGACAGGCCACAGATACGCAGTATTTT. It specifies CARAPGQATDTQYF.

The chain combines TRBV2 with TRBJ2-7; TRBD2 matches at 7 bases. Germline V gene data show CDR1 as SNHLY and CDR2 as FYNNEI. V shed 8 bases, J shed 4 bases, and the junction held 8 bases outside the gene matches. The CDR3 sequence is 13 residues long. This CDR3 is CASGRDYSYEQYF. The CDR3, as DNA: TGTGCCAGCGGACGGGACTATTCTTACGAGCAGTACTTC.

This clonotype was seen more than once but under ten times. The chain joins TRBV5-5 to TRBJ1-1; D gene uncertain. The V and J ends lost 0 bases and 0 bases respectively, with 12 bases between them. CDR3 size: 16 residues. From germline, CDR1 is SGHKS and CDR2 YYEKEE (reference sequence). CDR3 nucleotides: TGTGCCAGCAGCTTGGCCTCACGGGCAGTGAACACTGAAGCTTTCTTT. The encoded protein is CASSLASRAVNTEAFF.

The chain joins TRBV6-5 to TRBJ2-1; TRBD2 agrees at 7 bases. V was clipped by 4 bases and J by 9 bases; unmatched bases: 3. In germline, CDR1 is MNHEY, CDR2 SVGAGI. The CDR3 is 12 residues long. The CDR3 DNA is TGTGCCAGCAGTTCCGGACTAGTTGAGCAGTTCTTC. Its protein is CASSSGLVEQFF.

The chain has TRBV18 and TRBJ1-2; 11 positions agree with TRBD1. Looked up from germline, CDR1 is KGHSH and CDR2 is LQKENI. The CDR3 runs to 15 residues. V gave up 5 bases and J gave up 4 bases; unmatched junction bases: 6. The CDR3 protein is CASSSWTGGAYGYTF. Here the CDR3 DNA reads TGTGCCAGCTCATCTTGGACAGGGGGCGCCTATGGCTACACCTTC.

This clonotype was counted only a few times. This chain connects TRBV6-6 to TRBJ2-7, with 7 bases aligning to TRBD1. Germline CDR1 and CDR2: MNHNY and SVGAGI (reference sequence). This CDR3 has 12 amino acids. Trimming removed 8 bases from V and 5 bases from J; junction bases left unmatched: 6. The CDR3 here is CASLGQAHEQYF. The CDR3 coding sequence is TGTGCCAGCCTCGGACAGGCCCACGAGCAGTACTTC.

The rearrangement uses TRBV18 and TRBJ2-7, with a tentative D call TRBD1 (5 bases). The CDR3 loop spans 14 amino acids. V was shortened by 1 base and J by 0 bases, with 7 bases between the two germline ends. From germline, CDR1 is KGHSH and CDR2 LQKENI. The CDR3 is CASSPQRGSYEQYF. CDR3 DNA sequence: TGTGCCAGCTCACCACAAAGGGGCTCCTACGAGCAGTACTTC.

This chain joins TRBV19 and TRBJ1-5; no reliable D call. CDR1 and CDR2 from the germline V gene are LNHDA and SQIVND (reference sequence). Trimming left V 0 bases short and J 3 bases short, with 15 bases between. This CDR3 contains 17 residues. The CDR3 DNA reads as TGTGCCAGTAGTATAGATGCCCAGAATGGGGTCAATCAGCCCCAGCATTTT. Amino acids: CASSIDAQNGVNQPQHF.

The chain joins TRBV4-1 to TRBJ2-2, with a weak D call TRBD1 (6 bases). Germline V CDR1 and CDR2: MGHRA, YSYEKL. V was trimmed by 0 bases and J by 6 bases, leaving 14 bases between them. CDR3 length equals 16 residues. This CDR3 reads CASSQDPAGVPGELFF. Here the CDR3 DNA reads TGCGCCAGCAGCCAAGACCCGGCAGGGGTCCCCGGGGAGCTGTTTTTT.

This clonotype has ten or more counts. The genes are TRBV5-1 and TRBJ2-7; the match to TRBD2 covers 9 bases. V shed 4 bases, J shed 5 bases, and the junction held 7 bases outside the gene matches. The CDR3 consists of 14 residues. CDR1 and CDR2 from the germline V gene are SGHRS and YFSETQ. CDR3 loop: CASSGLAGSDEQYF. The CDR3 DNA is TGCGCCAGCAGCGGGCTAGCGGGGTCCGACGAGCAGTACTTC. Full variable domain (remainder filled in from reference TRBV5-1 and TRBJ2-7): KAGVTQTPRYLIKTRGQQVTLSCSPISGHRSVSWYQQTPGQGLQFLFEYFSETQRNKGNFPGRFSGRQFSNSRSEMNVSTLELGDSALYLCASSGLAGSDEQYFGPGTRLTVT.

The rearrangement uses TRBV7-9 and TRBJ2-7; possibly TRBD1 for D (6 bases). Deletions cut 6 bases from V and 3 bases from J, with 15 bases between. From germline, CDR1 is SEHNR and CDR2 FQNEAQ (reference sequence). The CDR3 contains 14 residues. The CDR3 spells CASSQGLTDYEQYF. CDR3 coding DNA: TGTGCCAGCAGTCAGGGGCTGACGGACTACGAGCAGTACTTC.

The chain couples TRBV6-5 to TRBJ1-1, with 8 bases lining up with TRBD1. The CDR3 covers 18 residues. V dropped 2 bases and J dropped 0; count of bases not matched to a gene: 11. In germline, CDR1 is MNHEY, CDR2 SVGAGI. Here the CDR3 DNA reads TGTGCCAGCAGTTACGGAGGGGTTTGGACAGGGCTGAACACTGAAGCTTTCTTT. Translated, it gives CASSYGGVWTGLNTEAFF.

This rearrangement joins TRBV5-1 to TRBJ2-5; D is tentatively TRBD1 or TRBD2 (5 bases each). Germline V gene data show CDR1 as SGHRS and CDR2 as YFSETQ. CDR3 length: 16 residues. V was cut by 0 bases and J by 2 bases, with 14 bases left in between. As DNA, the CDR3 is TGCGCCAGCAGCTTGGGGGCAGGGAGCCGACAAGAGACCCAGTACTTC. It codes for CASSLGAGSRQETQYF.

This clonotype was counted a few times. CDR3 sequence reads: CASSPRDRGQISSAFF. The CDR3 DNA reads as TGTGCCAGCAGCCCCCGCGACAGGGGGCAAATATCGTCAGCTTTCTTT. The chain uses TRBV9 and TRBJ1-1; 10 nucleotides agree with TRBD1. The trim removed 4 bases at V and 10 bases at J, leaving 16 bases unmatched. CDR3 length: 16 amino acids. Germline values: CDR1 SGDLS, CDR2 YYNGEE.

The chain couples TRBV7-6 to TRBJ2-5; TRBD2 matches at 8 bases. The CDR3 extends over 15 amino acids. J was trimmed by 3 bases and V by 0 bases; bases with no gene match: 3. Per germline, CDR1 SGHVS and CDR2 FNYEAQ. The CDR3 DNA follows: TGTGCCAGCAGCTTAGCTCGGCGGGAGGAAGAGACCCAGTACTTC. Protein: CASSLARREEETQYF.

This chain uses TRBV9 with TRBJ2-1; 15 positions match TRBD2. This CDR3 has 18 amino acids. Trimming removed 7 bases from V and 7 bases from J; junction bases left unmatched: 15. Germline V CDR1 and CDR2: SGDLS, YYNGEE. The CDR3 nucleotides are TGTGCCAGCTCTAGAGGACTAGCGGGAGGGCCAGTTGAGAATGAGCAGTTCTTC. Translating it yields CASSRGLAGGPVENEQFF.

This clonotype was seen a handful of times. This chain connects TRBV20-1 to TRBJ2-1; 9 bases are a match to TRBD2. After removal of 6 bases from V and 4 bases from J, the junction contained 13 bases not matched to a gene. CDR3 size: 16 residues. Germline lookup yields CDR1 DFQATT and CDR2 SNEGSKA (reference sequence). The CDR3 DNA is TGCAGTGCCCACGCGGGAGGGAAATCGCGGTACAATGAGCAGTTCTTC. Amino acids: CSAHAGGKSRYNEQFF.

V is TRBV6-1 and J is TRBJ2-7; maybe TRBD1 (6 bases). Trimming took 3 bases from V and 11 from J, leaving 23 bases between them. Germline V gene lookup returns CDR1 MNHNS and CDR2 SASEGT. The CDR3 consists of 15 residues. This chain's CDR3 is CASSEGTNWFESEYF. In DNA, the CDR3 is TGTGCCAGCAGTGAGGGGACAAATTGGTTCGAGTCGGAGTACTTC.

The CDR3 coding sequence is TGTGCCAGCAGTTTCAGGTTGAATCAGCCCCAGCATTTT. It codes for CASSFRLNQPQHF. This chain joins TRBV27 and TRBJ1-5; D is unresolved. CDR3 size: 13 residues. V shed 3 bases and J shed 4 bases, with 7 bases lying between them. CDR1 is MNHEY and CDR2 is SMNVEV in the germline V gene (reference sequence).

The chain combines TRBV5-1 with TRBJ2-1, with TRBD2 identical over 8 bases. The CDR3 sequence is 20 residues long. CDR1 is SGHRS, CDR2 YFSETQ, per germline. V dropped 0 bases and J dropped 0; count of bases not matched to a gene: 14. The CDR3 spells CASSLALTASGFSSYNEQFF. The CDR3 bases are TGCGCCAGCAGCTTGGCGCTGACGGCTAGCGGGTTTAGCTCCTACAATGAGCAGTTCTTC.

This chain links TRBV6-1 with TRBJ2-5, with D unresolved. V was shortened by 6 bases and J by 1 base, with 12 bases between the two germline ends. The V gene's germline CDR1 is MNHNS and CDR2 SASEGT. The CDR3 sequence is 14 residues long. The CDR3 sequence: CASRRSPIQETQYF. CDR3 coding DNA: TGTGCCAGCAGGAGGTCCCCGATCCAAGAGACCCAGTACTTC.

This clonotype has just one count. This chain links TRBV9 with TRBJ2-4; either TRBD1 or TRBD2 may fit D (5 bases each). The germline V gene encodes CDR1 SGDLS and CDR2 YYNGEE. The ends were cut back, 3 bases at V and 0 bases at J, with 7 bases in the middle. The CDR3 is made up of 14 amino acids. The CDR3 spells CASSAGLAKNIQYF. CDR3 bases: TGTGCCAGCAGCGCGGGGCTAGCCAAAAACATTCAGTACTTC.

The sample holds a few counts of this clonotype. The rearrangement joins TRBV28 to TRBJ2-2; 9 bases are a match to TRBD1. Germline CDR1 is MDHEN and CDR2 is SYDVKM. V lost 8 bases, J lost 7 bases, and 11 bases stayed unmatched. The CDR3 is made up of 15 amino acids. In DNA form, the CDR3 reads TGTGCCAGCGAGTTACCGGGACAGGGCCACGGGGAGCTGTTTTTT. It specifies CASELPGQGHGELFF.

This clonotype has more than one count but fewer than ten. The V gene is TRBV20-1, the J gene TRBJ2-1, with TRBD2 matching over 16 bases. Germline CDR1 reads DFQATT; CDR2 reads SNEGSKA (reference sequence). Trimming at V came to 7 bases and at J to 10 bases, leaving 10 bases not matched to a gene. This CDR3 contains 15 residues. The CDR3 DNA sequence: TGCAGTGTTGGGACTAGCGGGAGGGCGATAGGAGAGCAGTTCTTC. Its translation: CSVGTSGRAIGEQFF.